This TCR beta chain was identified during a study of beta chain features in type 1 diabetes. General study results and limits: In all four CD4+ subsets, TCRB CDR3 length was significantly, moderately reduced in type 1 diabetes. More deletions and fewer insertions at VDJ junctions were seen in type 1 diabetes patients.

Every isolated RNA sample was fully reverse transcribed, so sequencing captured expressed TCRB transcripts. Produced via immunoSEQ multiplex PCR; TCRdb's table is partial and in-frame only. The profile shows about 340,000 clones, 6.5% to 10% of them singletons. Each population that was sorted was more than 95% pure. This CDR3 contains 16 residues. V shed 0 bases and J shed 2 bases, with 14 bases lying between them. CDR1 and CDR2 from the germline V gene are LGHNA and YSLEER. About this clone: Its antigen is unknown.

The receptor was derived from a woman aged 18 to 35 in good health. Sequences were obtained from central memory CD4+ T cells from blood. The chain couples TRBV4-3 to TRBJ2-7; a possible D gene is TRBD2 (6 bases). The CDR3 sequence is CASSQDPYGSAYEQYF. As DNA, the CDR3 is TGCGCCAGCAGCCAAGATCCTTACGGGAGTGCCTACGAGCAGTACTTC.